The rows below give T cell receptor beta chains drawn from one sample of a study of CD4+ T cells in melanoma. The protocol was immunoSEQ multiplex PCR, while the TCRdb copy is restricted to in-frame clones and leaves out a portion. The data show 7,500 to 10,000 clones, with approximately 69% seen just once and around 20% held by the top ten. Sequenced input: peripheral blood. The receptors come from a human donor with melanoma. Both conserved end residues are part of each CDR3. Each record gives: CDR3 protein, V gene, J gene.

CSAGLGRLDF	TRBV20-1	TRBJ2-5
CASSLDSYEQYF	TRBV11-2	TRBJ2-7
CASVPRGNSPLHF	TRBV6-4	TRBJ1-6
CASSLDTNTEAFF	TRBV7-2	TRBJ1-1
CASSLGPGAYEQYF	TRBV7-2	TRBJ2-7
CASSSDRETYEQYF	TRBV28	TRBJ2-7
CSALGGASINTEAFF	TRBV29-1	TRBJ1-1
CASSLRGTDSYEQYF	TRBV7-9	TRBJ2-7
CASSLTRGNSNEQFF	TRBV7-3	TRBJ2-1
CASSLGTGGAREQFF	TRBV7-2	TRBJ2-1
CASSSGDRAYNEQFF	TRBV5-6	TRBJ2-1